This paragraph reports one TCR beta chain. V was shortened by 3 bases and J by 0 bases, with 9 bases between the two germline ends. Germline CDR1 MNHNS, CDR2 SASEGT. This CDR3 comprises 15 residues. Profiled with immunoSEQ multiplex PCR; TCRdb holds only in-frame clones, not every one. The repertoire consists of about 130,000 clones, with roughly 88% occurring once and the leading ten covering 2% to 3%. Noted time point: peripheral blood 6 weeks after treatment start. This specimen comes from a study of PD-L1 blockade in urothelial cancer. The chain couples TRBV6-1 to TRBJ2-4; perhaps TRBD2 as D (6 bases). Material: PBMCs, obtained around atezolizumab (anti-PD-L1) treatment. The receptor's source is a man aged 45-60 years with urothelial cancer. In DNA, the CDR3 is TGTGCCAGCAGTGACGGGACTCTAGCCAAAAACATTCAGTACTTC. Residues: CASSDGTLAKNIQYF.